Below, one T cell receptor beta chain is given with its context. Its antigen remains unidentified. The data belong to a study of CXCR3-negative and CXCR3-positive naive CD8 T cells. Study-level findings and limits: Researchers report that CXCR3-positive naive cells carry more hydrophobic TRB CDR3s than CXCR3-negative naive cells. Whereas both naive subsets had comparably high diversity, memory CD8+ cells had much lower diversity.

cDNA libraries for TRB were generated by 5' RACE incorporating UMI labels. TCRdb reprocessed the 5' RACE reads; each CDR3 protein has one entry and no DNA is given. The listing records 75,000 to 100,000 distinct CDR3 sequences. In germline, CDR1 is MNHEY, CDR2 SMNVEV (reference sequence). This CDR3 has 17 residues. Researchers reported sorting every CD8+ T cell subset in triplicate, 330,000 or so cells per sort. This rearrangement joins TRBV27 to TRBJ2-2; TCRdb's D call of TRBD1 is untestable without DNA. This clonotype was obtained from a human donor in good health. Some clones in this sample may be carry-over from other donors' samples. Material for sequencing was naive CXCR3- CD8+ T cells from blood. Subset described: CD45RO-CCR7+CD27+CD95- naive CD8+ T cells lacking CXCR3 (TNR3-). The CDR3 here is CASSLTGQGPNTGELFF.